A single sample is the source of the 16 T cell receptor beta chains below, sequenced in a study of shared clonotypes between healthy human individuals. Some clones are missing from TCRdb's copy, which holds only in-frame ones; the method was immunoSEQ multiplex PCR. The sample lists under 600,000 clones, over 60% occurring once. Material for sequencing was PBMCs. The receptors here all came from a woman between 40 and 50 years old in good health. Some clones in this sample may be carry-over from other donors' samples.

J is TRBJ2-7 and V is TRBV5-1; the D is unclear. The germline V and J ends were trimmed by 2 bases and 0 bases, with 9 bases remaining between them. Germline V gene sequence: CDR1 SGHRS, CDR2 YFSETQ. The CDR3 is made up of 14 amino acids. CDR3 sequence: CASSLIYSSYEQYF. The CDR3 DNA sequence: TGCGCCAGCAGCTTAATTTACAGCTCCTACGAGCAGTACTTC.

The chain joins TRBV6-4 to TRBJ2-3, with TRBD2 matching over 9 bases. Germline V CDR1 and CDR2: MRHNA, SNTAGT. The CDR3 is 13 residues long. Germline trimming cut 3 bases from V and 9 bases from J; bases unmatched to any gene: 4. The CDR3 protein is CASSEGTSGTQYF. The DNA for the CDR3 is TGTGCCAGCAGTGAAGGAACTAGCGGGACGCAGTATTTT.

The genes are TRBV27 and TRBJ2-5; D may be TRBD1 (6 bases). Germline CDR1 and CDR2: MNHEY and SMNVEV (reference sequence). Trimming left V 6 bases short and J 11 bases short, with 19 bases between. The CDR3 contains 13 residues. The CDR3 DNA is TGTGCCAGCAGGGACAGACTACGTTGGGAGCAGTACTTC. It specifies CASRDRLRWEQYF.

V and J are TRBV6-1 and TRBJ1-1, with TRBD1 matching 7 bases. CDR1 is MNHNS, CDR2 SASEGT, per germline. The CDR3 consists of 16 residues. Trimming cost V 1 base and J 0 bases; bases outside gene matches: 5. CDR3 DNA sequence: TGTGCCAGCAGTGAAGTTTGGGGACAGTTGAACACTGAAGCTTTCTTT. Residues: CASSEVWGQLNTEAFF.

The genes are TRBV7-8 and TRBJ2-3, with D unclear. From germline, CDR1 is SGHVS and CDR2 FQNEAQ. Trimming removed 5 bases from V and 4 bases from J, with 13 bases in between. The CDR3 extends over 14 amino acids. CDR3 DNA sequence: TGTGCCAGCAGCCTGGGTCTTTCGGCAGATACGCAGTATTTT. Its protein product is CASSLGLSADTQYF.

The V gene is TRBV5-4, the J gene TRBJ2-1; 8 bases align to TRBD2. The V and J ends lost 4 bases and 6 bases, in that order; junction bases with no gene match: 9. Germline CDR1 SGHNT, CDR2 YYREEE (reference sequence). The CDR3 loop spans 15 amino acids. In nucleotides, the CDR3 is TGTGCCAGCAGCGGCAGACTAGCGCAAAGCAATGAGCAGTTCTTC. Translation: CASSGRLAQSNEQFF.

This clone was detected only a few times. This chain connects TRBV19 to TRBJ2-2, with 9 bases lining up with TRBD1. The trim removed 4 bases at V and 9 bases at J, leaving 3 bases unmatched. Germline CDR1 reads LNHDA; CDR2 reads SQIVND (reference sequence). The CDR3 runs 13 residues. This chain's CDR3 is CASSTGQGRELFF. In DNA, the CDR3 is TGTGCCAGTAGTACCGGACAGGGGCGGGAGCTGTTTTTT.

The V call is TRBV11-2, the J call TRBJ2-3; D gene unclear. The CDR3 runs to 13 residues. With 4 bases removed from V and 3 bases from J, the gap between germline ends came to 8 bases. Germline CDR1 SGHAT, CDR2 FQNNGV. The CDR3 DNA follows: TGTGCCAGCAGCTACGGAACTACAGATACGCAGTATTTT. Its translation: CASSYGTTDTQYF.

The V gene is TRBV10-3, the J gene TRBJ1-4; D possibly corresponds to TRBD1 (5 bases). The CDR3 spans 13 residues. Germline CDR1 is ENHRY and CDR2 is SYGVKD. The ends were cut back, 5 bases at V and 4 bases at J, with 8 bases in the middle. The DNA of the CDR3 is TGTGCCATCAGTTGGGGGGATAATGAAAAACTGTTTTTT. Protein: CAISWGDNEKLFF.

About this clone: The same CDR3 is also encoded by other DNA sequences in this sample. The chain recombines TRBV9 with TRBJ2-2; D may be TRBD2 (5 bases). Germline CDR1 is SGDLS and CDR2 is YYNGEE. The length of the CDR3 is 15 residues. The V end was cut by 0 bases, the J end by 1 base, with 7 bases between. CDR3 bases: TGTGCCAGCAGCGTAGCCGGGATGAACACCGGGGAGCTGTTTTTT. Protein: CASSVAGMNTGELFF.

V usage is TRBV27 and J usage is TRBJ2-1; D is perhaps TRBD1 (6 bases). From germline, CDR1 is MNHEY and CDR2 SMNVEV (reference sequence). Trimming left V 2 bases short and J 5 bases short, with 13 bases between. CDR3 length: 15 residues. This CDR3 reads CASSLAEWGHNEQFF. The CDR3 DNA sequence: TGTGCCAGCAGTTTAGCGGAATGGGGGCACAATGAGCAGTTCTTC.

The chain combines TRBV5-1 with TRBJ2-1; D possibly corresponds to TRBD2 (5 bases). Germline V gene lookup returns CDR1 SGHRS and CDR2 YFSETQ. V gave up 5 bases and J gave up 1 base, with 10 bases separating them. This CDR3 spans 14 amino acids. The CDR3 protein is CASSSRVSYNEQFF. The CDR3 DNA reads as TGCGCCAGCAGTTCGAGGGTGTCCTACAATGAGCAGTTCTTC. The variable domain in full, with the rest retrieved from reference TRBV5-1 and TRBJ2-1, is KAGVTQTPRYLIKTRGQQVTLSCSPISGHRSVSWYQQTPGQGLQFLFEYFSETQRNKGNFPGRFSGRQFSNSRSEMNVSTLELGDSALYLCASSSRVSYNEQFFGPGTRLTVL.

The chain joins TRBV7-9 to TRBJ2-7, with 7 positions matching TRBD2. The CDR3 consists of 14 residues. V shed 7 bases and J 2 bases; nucleotides not matched to a gene: 8. Germline CDR1 and CDR2: SEHNR and FQNEAQ (reference sequence). In nucleotides, the CDR3 is TGTGCCAGCAACCCACCGGGGGGAGCCTACGAGCAGTACTTC. This encodes CASNPPGGAYEQYF. The variable domain in full, with the rest retrieved from reference TRBV7-9 and TRBJ2-7, is DTGVSQNPRHKITKRGQNVTFRCDPISEHNRLYWYRQTLGQGPEFLTYFQNEAQLEKSRLLSDRFSAERPKGSFSTLEIQRTEQGDSAMYLCASNPPGGAYEQYFGPGTRLTVT.

The chain has TRBV29-1 and TRBJ2-7, with 7 bases fitting TRBD1. CDR3 length: 15 residues. Germline-derived CDR1 and CDR2 are SQVTM and ANQGSEA. J lost 2 bases, V lost 6 bases, and 13 bases had no gene match. Here the CDR3 DNA reads TGCAGCGTGGAACATGGACAGGCGAATACCTACGAGCAGTACTTC. Amino acid sequence: CSVEHGQANTYEQYF.

This sequence joins TRBV19 and TRBJ1-2; TRBD1 aligns across 7 bases. In germline, CDR1 is LNHDA, CDR2 SQIVND (reference sequence). The CDR3 is made up of 15 amino acids. V shed 1 base and J 3 bases; nucleotides not matched to a gene: 5. The DNA for the CDR3 is TGTGCCAGTAGTATAGGACAGGGTATCCACTATGGCTACACCTTC. It is translated as CASSIGQGIHYGYTF.

The chain has TRBV9 and TRBJ2-7, with no clear D. The V end was cut by 0 bases, the J end by 2 bases, with 9 bases between. This CDR3 is 14 amino acids long. Looked up from germline, CDR1 is SGDLS and CDR2 is YYNGEE. The CDR3 region is CASSVEGKPYEQYF. CDR3 sequence (DNA): TGTGCCAGCAGCGTAGAGGGTAAGCCCTACGAGCAGTACTTC.